This T cell receptor beta chain was captured by sequencing in a study of CD8 T cells in ankylosing spondylitis. This clonotype was found a few times. TCRdb independently ran MiXCR on the 5' RACE reads; one entry per CDR3 protein. The data hold 230,000 or so distinct CDR3 sequences, with 15% to 20% observed a single time. CDR1 MDHEN and CDR2 SYDVKM come from the germline V gene. The CDR3 spans 16 residues. V shed 3 bases and J 2 bases; nucleotides not matched to a gene: 5. Input material: blood, either unsorted or a sorted T cell fraction (not recorded which). The chain recombines TRBV28 with TRBJ2-1, with 9 bases identical to TRBD2. The TCR was taken from a male donor with ankylosing spondylitis or in good health (not recorded which). CDR3 residues: CASSLLPSGTYNEQFF. The CDR3 region has the DNA TGTGCCAGCAGTTTGCTTCCTAGCGGGACCTACAATGAGCAGTTCTTC.